The rows below give T cell receptor beta chains drawn from one sample of a study of blood T cell repertoires in COVID-19. Sequenced by immunoSEQ multiplex PCR; TCRdb stores in-frame clones only, minus some. The sample shows 250,000 or so clones, approximately 90% of them seen only once. Sequences were obtained from PBMCs or T cells enriched from blood (not recorded which). The receptors originated from a man in his forties who had been exposed to COVID-19. CDR3s include the opening cysteine and the closing phenylalanine or tryptophan. A D gene is named only where the DNA matches it firmly. Clone size, where shown, is once, few, many, or a class for clones that have expanded.

V: TRBV7-9
size: once
D: TRBD2
J: TRBJ2-1
CDR3: CASSLRSGESYNEQFF
DNA: TGTGCCAGCAGTTTGCGTAGCGGGGAATCCTACAATGAGCAGTTCTTC

V: TRBV28
size: NA
D: TRBD1
J: TRBJ1-6
CDR3: CASSLLMGTGGSPLHF
DNA: TGTGCCAGCAGTTTATTGATGGGGACAGGGGGTTCACCCCTCCACTTT

V: TRBV9
size: NA
D: TRBD2
J: TRBJ2-7
CDR3: CASSVDGLAGGRYEQYF
DNA: TGTGCCAGCAGCGTAGATGGGCTAGCGGGAGGCCGATACGAGCAGTACTTC

V: TRBV4-1
size: NA
D: NA
J: TRBJ1-1
CDR3: CASSQVDTVYSTEAFF
DNA: TGCGCCAGCAGCCAGGTGGATACGGTTTACAGCACTGAAGCTTTCTTT

V: TRBV2
size: NA
D: TRBD2
J: TRBJ2-5
CDR3: CASSEGTSGTGTQYF
DNA: TGTGCCAGCAGTGAAGGGACTAGCGGGACGGGGACCCAGTACTTC

V: TRBV14
size: NA
D: TRBD2
J: TRBJ2-5
CDR3: CASSQLGTSGRHQETQYF
DNA: TGTGCCAGCAGCCAGCTAGGGACTAGCGGGAGACATCAAGAGACCCAGTACTTC

V: TRBV4-3
size: NA
D: TRBD1
J: TRBJ1-4
CDR3: CASSTGADSEKLFF
DNA: TGCGCCAGCAGCACAGGGGCAGATAGTGAAAAACTGTTTTTT

V: TRBV13
size: NA
D: TRBD2
J: TRBJ2-1
CDR3: CASSHLSGRRYNEQFF
DNA: TGTGCCAGCAGTCATCTTAGCGGGAGGAGATACAATGAGCAGTTCTTC

V: TRBV3-1/TRBV3-2
size: NA
D: NA
J: TRBJ1-1
CDR3: CASSPYSTTGNTEAFF
DNA: TGTGCCAGCAGCCCCTACTCGACGACAGGGAACACTGAAGCTTTCTTT

V: TRBV11-2
size: NA
D: TRBD2
J: TRBJ2-2
CDR3: CASSLTSLNTGELFF
DNA: TGTGCCAGCAGCTTGACTAGCTTGAACACCGGGGAGCTGTTTTTT

V: TRBV5-1
size: NA
D: TRBD1
J: TRBJ1-1
CDR3: CASSDDRGRSEAFF
DNA: TGCGCCAGCAGCGACGACAGGGGGAGGAGTGAAGCTTTCTTT

V: TRBV13
size: NA
D: TRBD1
J: TRBJ1-4
CDR3: CASRRRRQGSNEKLFF
DNA: TGTGCCAGCAGGCGAAGGAGACAGGGCTCTAATGAAAAACTGTTTTTT

V: TRBV18
size: NA
D: TRBD1
J: TRBJ2-3
CDR3: CASSRGQKADTQYF
DNA: TGTGCCAGCTCACGGGGACAGAAGGCAGATACGCAGTATTTT

V: TRBV11-2
size: NA
D: NA
J: TRBJ2-7
CDR3: CASSHPGSSYEQYF
DNA: TGTGCCAGCAGCCACCCCGGGAGTTCCTACGAGCAGTACTTC

V: TRBV2
size: NA
D: TRBD1
J: TRBJ1-2
CDR3: CASSKRRQGGDYGYTF
DNA: TGTGCCAGCAGTAAACGGAGACAGGGGGGAGACTATGGCTACACCTTC

V: TRBV30
size: NA
D: NA
J: TRBJ2-2
CDR3: CAWRDYYWDTNTGELFF
DNA: TGTGCCTGGAGAGATTATTATTGGGACACCAACACCGGGGAGCTGTTTTTT

V: TRBV19
size: NA
D: TRBD1
J: TRBJ2-3
CDR3: CASMGTGEGYTQYF
DNA: TGTGCCAGTATGGGGACAGGGGAGGGGTATACGCAGTATTTT

V: TRBV14
size: NA
D: TRBD2
J: TRBJ2-5
CDR3: CASSQLTSGSRETQYF
DNA: TGTGCCAGCAGTCAATTGACTAGCGGGAGTAGGGAGACCCAGTACTTC

V: TRBV5-4
size: NA
D: NA
J: TRBJ2-3
CDR3: CASSLEVASSPDTQYF
DNA: TGTGCCAGCAGCTTGGAAGTAGCGTCATCCCCAGATACGCAGTATTTT

V: TRBV20-1
size: NA
D: TRBD1
J: TRBJ2-7
CDR3: CSASNRGVNYEQYF
DNA: TGCAGTGCTAGTAACAGGGGAGTCAACTACGAGCAGTACTTC

V: TRBV10-3
size: NA
D: NA
J: TRBJ2-7
CDR3: CAISESTGSSYEQYF
DNA: TGTGCCATCAGTGAGTCTACAGGGAGCTCCTACGAGCAGTACTTC

V: TRBV7-8
size: NA
D: NA
J: TRBJ2-3
CDR3: CASRRQRTDTQYF
DNA: TGTGCCAGCAGACGACAGAGGACAGATACGCAGTATTTT

V: TRBV9
size: NA
D: NA
J: TRBJ2-1
CDR3: CASSSRSRDEQFF
DNA: TGTGCCAGCAGCTCCCGTAGTCGGGATGAGCAGTTCTTC

V: TRBV9
size: once
D: NA
J: TRBJ2-2
CDR3: CASSAPAGRVGELFF
DNA: TGTGCCAGCAGCGCCCCGGCGGGAAGGGTCGGGGAGCTGTTTTTT

V: TRBV5-5
size: NA
D: TRBD1
J: TRBJ1-1
CDR3: CASSRQGITEAFF
DNA: TGTGCCAGCAGCCGACAGGGTATCACTGAAGCTTTCTTT

V: TRBV12-5
size: NA
D: NA
J: TRBJ1-1
CDR3: CASGLGGFAFF
DNA: TGTGCTAGTGGATTAGGGGGTTTTGCTTTCTTT

V: TRBV4-2
size: NA
D: TRBD2
J: TRBJ2-2
CDR3: CASSRDAGLAGATGELFF
DNA: TGTGCCAGCAGTCGAGACGCGGGACTAGCGGGGGCCACCGGGGAGCTGTTTTTT

V: TRBV5-1
size: NA
D: NA
J: TRBJ2-1
CDR3: CASSSGEGEQFF
DNA: TGCGCCAGCAGCTCAGGGGAGGGTGAGCAGTTCTTC

V: TRBV28
size: NA
D: TRBD2
J: TRBJ2-1
CDR3: CASLTGASGTYNEQFF
DNA: TGTGCCAGCCTAACCGGGGCTAGCGGGACATACAATGAGCAGTTCTTC

V: TRBV20-1
size: NA
D: NA
J: TRBJ2-7
CDR3: CSASTGDEQYF
DNA: TGCAGTGCCAGTACGGGGGACGAGCAGTACTTC

V: TRBV5-1
size: NA
D: TRBD1
J: TRBJ2-7
CDR3: CASSLGDRGYDEQYF
DNA: TGCGCCAGCAGCTTGGGGGACAGGGGCTACGACGAGCAGTACTTC

V: TRBV7-9
size: NA
D: TRBD1
J: TRBJ1-2
CDR3: CASSLVGQGRQGYTF
DNA: TGTGCCAGCAGCTTAGTGGGACAGGGTCGCCAGGGCTACACCTTC

V: TRBV6-2/TRBV6-3
size: NA
D: NA
J: TRBJ2-2
CDR3: CASSAPRDSTNTGELFF
DNA: TGTGCCAGCAGTGCGCCCCGGGACTCCACTAACACCGGGGAGCTGTTTTTT

V: TRBV5-4
size: few
D: TRBD2
J: TRBJ2-2
CDR3: CALREGGPTGELFF
DNA: TGTGCCCTCAGAGAGGGAGGGCCCACCGGGGAGCTGTTTTTT

V: TRBV10-1
size: NA
D: TRBD2
J: TRBJ2-1
CDR3: CASSDPSGTNEQFF
DNA: TGCGCCAGCAGTGATCCTAGCGGGACTAATGAGCAGTTCTTC

V: TRBV7-3
size: NA
D: TRBD1
J: TRBJ2-3
CDR3: CASSPQGASTDTQYF
DNA: TGTGCCAGCAGCCCGCAGGGGGCGAGCACAGATACGCAGTATTTT

V: TRBV6-5
size: NA
D: TRBD1
J: TRBJ2-7
CDR3: CASSRPGTASYEQYF
DNA: TGTGCCAGCAGTCGTCCCGGGACAGCTTCCTACGAGCAGTACTTC